Sequencing of this T cell receptor beta chain was carried out in a study of liver allograft versus peripheral blood T cells. Turning to the study itself: Repertoires of T cell receptors in transplanted livers were compared with recipients' peripheral blood repertoires. Study results and caveats: In liver allografts, T cell receptor repertoires reportedly differed from the repertoires found in peripheral blood.

TCRdb re-called the reads through MiXCR, storing one row per CDR3 protein. Seen here are about 6,000 distinct CDR3 sequences, 16% observed once, and the top ten hold 49%. V shed 0 bases and J 5 bases; nucleotides not matched to a gene: 2. The CDR3 is made up of 14 amino acids. Germline V lookup: CDR1 LNHNV, CDR2 YYDKDF (reference sequence). Relative to its sample, this clonotype is medium-sized. Antigen: not known. The rearrangement uses TRBV15 and TRBJ2-3; 7 bases are shared with TRBD1. This TCR came from a human patient who had a liver transplant. Some T cells may be transferred from the graft donor. Here the CDR3 DNA reads TGTGCCACCAGCAGAGATAGGGGGCAAGATACGCAGTATTTT. Translating it yields CATSRDRGQDTQYF.